The present entry profiles one T cell receptor beta chain with its context. The antigen remains undetermined. These data come from a study of OX40 agonist ivuxolimab in advanced cancers. Whole-study context: Earlier anti-PD-1, anti-PD-L1 or anti-CTLA-4 therapy was permitted; roughly 42% had received some.

CDR3 length: 15 residues. Germline V gene data show CDR1 as SGHNT and CDR2 as YYREEE (reference sequence). Between the trimmed V and J ends, which lost 5 bases and 3 bases, there was a span of 15 bases. Points from the study as a whole: Expanded clones were, on average, more numerous in CD8+ T cells than in CD4+.

Patients were excluded for autoimmune disease history or systemic immunosuppression. The method was immunoSEQ multiplex PCR; TCRdb's version includes in-frame clones alone and lacks a portion of them. The sample lists some 100,000 clones; 86% were seen once. The clonotype originates from an adult with an advanced solid tumor such as melanoma, head and neck, liver or kidney cancer. This specimen consisted of CD4+ or CD8+ T cells sorted from blood, obtained in a trial of the OX40 agonist ivuxolimab. The chain carries TRBV5-4 and TRBJ2-1, with D possibly TRBD1 on 6 matching bases. This CDR3 reads CASSKGQTFYNEQFF. Written as DNA, the CDR3 is TGTGCCAGCAGTAAAGGACAGACGTTCTACAATGAGCAGTTCTTC.